Detailed here is one T cell receptor (beta chain). Using immunoSEQ multiplex PCR, the repertoire was profiled, and TCRdb retains in-frame clones only, with some absent. The sample has about 2,100,000 clones; around 93% are singletons. Only CD45RO-negative cells positively selected for CCR7 counted as naive CD8 cells, so terminally differentiated effector memory CD45RA+ cells were excluded. The germline V gene has CDR1 MNHEY and CDR2 SMNVEV (reference sequence). This CDR3 is 15 amino acids long. The V gene lost 6 bases and the J gene lost 5 bases, with 17 bases spanning the gap. This sample stems from a study of shared clonotypes between healthy human individuals.

V is TRBV27 and J is TRBJ1-5, with D perhaps matching TRBD1 (5 bases). Sequences were obtained from naive CD8+ T cells from PBMCs. This clonotype originated in a young man in good health. Some clones in this sample may be carry-over from other donors' samples. Here the CDR3 DNA reads TGTGCCAGCAGCCACACTTATAGAGGGGATCAGCCCCAGCATTTT. This codes for CASSHTYRGDQPQHF.